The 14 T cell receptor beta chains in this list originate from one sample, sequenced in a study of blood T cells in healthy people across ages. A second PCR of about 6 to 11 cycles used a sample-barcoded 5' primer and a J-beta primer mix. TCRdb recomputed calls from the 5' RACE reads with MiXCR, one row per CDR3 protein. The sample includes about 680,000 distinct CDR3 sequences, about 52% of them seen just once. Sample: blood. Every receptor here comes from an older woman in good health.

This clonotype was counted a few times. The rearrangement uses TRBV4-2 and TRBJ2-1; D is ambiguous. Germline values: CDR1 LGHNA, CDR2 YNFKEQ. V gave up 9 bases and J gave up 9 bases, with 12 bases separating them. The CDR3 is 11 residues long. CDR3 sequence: CASRGTGEQFF. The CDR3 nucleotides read TGTGCCAGTCGAGGTACGGGTGAGCAGTTCTTC.

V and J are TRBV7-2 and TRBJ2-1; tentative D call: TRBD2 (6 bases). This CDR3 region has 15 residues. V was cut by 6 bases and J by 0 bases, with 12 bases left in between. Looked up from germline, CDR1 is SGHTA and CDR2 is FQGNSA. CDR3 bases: TGTGCCAGCAGAGCTGGACTATCCTCCTACAATGAGCAGTTCTTC. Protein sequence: CASRAGLSSYNEQFF.

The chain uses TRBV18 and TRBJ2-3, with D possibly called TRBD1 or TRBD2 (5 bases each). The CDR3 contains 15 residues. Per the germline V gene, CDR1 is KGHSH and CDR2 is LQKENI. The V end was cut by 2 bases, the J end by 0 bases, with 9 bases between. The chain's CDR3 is CASSPGWDSTDTQYF. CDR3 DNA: TGTGCCAGCTCACCAGGTTGGGACAGCACAGATACGCAGTATTTT.

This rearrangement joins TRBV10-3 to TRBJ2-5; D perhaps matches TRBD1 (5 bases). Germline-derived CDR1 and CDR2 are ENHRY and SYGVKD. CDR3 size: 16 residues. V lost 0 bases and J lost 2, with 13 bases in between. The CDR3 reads CAISESLGLTQETQYF. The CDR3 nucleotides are TGTGCCATCAGTGAGTCGCTGGGGCTAACTCAAGAGACCCAGTACTTC.

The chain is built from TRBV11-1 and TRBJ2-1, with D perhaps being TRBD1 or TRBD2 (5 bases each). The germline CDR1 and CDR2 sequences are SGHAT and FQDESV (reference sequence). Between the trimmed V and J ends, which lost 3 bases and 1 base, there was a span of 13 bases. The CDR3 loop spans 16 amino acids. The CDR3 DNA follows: TGTGCCAGCAGCTTTGGGACGGCCCCATCCTACAATGAGCAGTTCTTC. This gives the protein CASSFGTAPSYNEQFF.

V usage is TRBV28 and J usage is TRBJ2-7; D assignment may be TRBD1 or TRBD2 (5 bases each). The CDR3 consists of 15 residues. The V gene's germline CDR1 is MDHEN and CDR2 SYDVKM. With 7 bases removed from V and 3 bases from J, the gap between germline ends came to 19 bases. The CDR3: CASTQPAGTNYEQYF. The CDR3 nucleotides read TGTGCCAGCACGCAGCCTGCAGGGACGAACTACGAGCAGTACTTC.

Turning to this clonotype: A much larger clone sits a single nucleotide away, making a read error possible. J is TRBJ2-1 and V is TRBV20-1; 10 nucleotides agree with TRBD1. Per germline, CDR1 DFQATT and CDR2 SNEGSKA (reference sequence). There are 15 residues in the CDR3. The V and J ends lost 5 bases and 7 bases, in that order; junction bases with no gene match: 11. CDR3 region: CSAWRGTGVENEQFF. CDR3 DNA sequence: TGCAGTGCTTGGCGAGGGACAGGGGTGGAGAATGAGCAGTTCTTC.

DNA for the CDR3: TGTGCCAGCAGCCTCAACCCTGTAGACGAGCAGTACTTC. The encoded protein is CASSLNPVDEQYF. The chain combines TRBV11-1 with TRBJ2-5, with D hard to call. TRBJ2-7 matches the DNA end more closely, so the J call is doubtful. The CDR3 loop spans 13 amino acids. From germline, CDR1 is SGHAT and CDR2 FQDESV (reference sequence).

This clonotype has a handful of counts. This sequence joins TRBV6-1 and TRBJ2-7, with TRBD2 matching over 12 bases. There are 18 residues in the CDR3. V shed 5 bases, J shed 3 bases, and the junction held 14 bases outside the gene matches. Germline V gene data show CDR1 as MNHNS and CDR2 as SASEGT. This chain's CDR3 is CASSRGLAGPQDFYEQYF. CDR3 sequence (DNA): TGTGCCAGCAGTCGCGGACTAGCGGGACCCCAGGACTTCTACGAGCAGTACTTC.

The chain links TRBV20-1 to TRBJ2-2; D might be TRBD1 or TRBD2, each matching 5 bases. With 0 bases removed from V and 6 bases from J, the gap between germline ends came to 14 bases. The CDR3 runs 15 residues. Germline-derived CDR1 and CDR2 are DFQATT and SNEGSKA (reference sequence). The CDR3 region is CSAREAGAIPGELFF. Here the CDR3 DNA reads TGCAGTGCTAGAGAGGCCGGGGCAATACCCGGGGAGCTGTTTTTT.

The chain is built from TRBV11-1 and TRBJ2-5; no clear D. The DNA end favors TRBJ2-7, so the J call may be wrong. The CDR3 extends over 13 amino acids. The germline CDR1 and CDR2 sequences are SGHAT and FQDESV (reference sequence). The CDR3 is CASSHLGGYEQYF. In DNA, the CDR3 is TGTGCCAGCAGCCACCTCGGCGGTTACGAGCAGTACTTC.

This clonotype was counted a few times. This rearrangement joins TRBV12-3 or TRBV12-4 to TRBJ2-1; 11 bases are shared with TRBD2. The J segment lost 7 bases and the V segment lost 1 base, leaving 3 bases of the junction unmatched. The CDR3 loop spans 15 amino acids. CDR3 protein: CASSLVGLAENEQFF. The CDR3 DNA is TGTGCCAGCAGTTTAGTGGGACTAGCGGAAAATGAGCAGTTCTTC.

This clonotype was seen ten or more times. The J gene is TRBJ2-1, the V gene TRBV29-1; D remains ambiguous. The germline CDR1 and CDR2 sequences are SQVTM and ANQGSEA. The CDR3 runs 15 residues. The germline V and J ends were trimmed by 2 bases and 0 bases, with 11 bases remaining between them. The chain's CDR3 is CSVEIWDSSYNEQFF. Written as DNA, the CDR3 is TGCAGCGTTGAAATTTGGGATAGCTCCTACAATGAGCAGTTCTTC.

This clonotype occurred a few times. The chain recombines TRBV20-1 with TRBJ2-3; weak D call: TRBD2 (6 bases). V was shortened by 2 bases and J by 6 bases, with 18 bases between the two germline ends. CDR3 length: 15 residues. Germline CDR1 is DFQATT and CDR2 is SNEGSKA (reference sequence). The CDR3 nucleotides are TGCAGTGCTAGAAAACCCGTAGCGGCCCCGGATACGCAGTATTTT. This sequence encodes CSARKPVAAPDTQYF.